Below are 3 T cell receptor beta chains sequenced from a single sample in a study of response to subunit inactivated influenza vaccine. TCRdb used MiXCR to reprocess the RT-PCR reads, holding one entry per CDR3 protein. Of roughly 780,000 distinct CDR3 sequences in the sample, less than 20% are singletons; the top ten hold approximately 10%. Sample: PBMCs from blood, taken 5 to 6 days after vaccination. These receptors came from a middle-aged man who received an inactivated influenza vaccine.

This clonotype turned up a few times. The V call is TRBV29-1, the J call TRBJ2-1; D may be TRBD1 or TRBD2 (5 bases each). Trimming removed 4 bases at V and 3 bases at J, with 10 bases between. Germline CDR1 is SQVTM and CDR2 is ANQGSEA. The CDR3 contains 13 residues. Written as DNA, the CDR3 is TGCAGCGTTGGGGGGTCTGGCTACAATGAGCAGTTCTTC. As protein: CSVGGSGYNEQFF.

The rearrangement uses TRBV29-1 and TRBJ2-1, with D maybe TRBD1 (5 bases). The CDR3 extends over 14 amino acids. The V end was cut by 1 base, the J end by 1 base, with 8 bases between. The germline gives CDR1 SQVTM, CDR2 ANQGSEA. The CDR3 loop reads CSVEVDSSYNEQFF. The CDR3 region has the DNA TGCAGCGTTGAAGTAGACAGTTCCTACAATGAGCAGTTCTTC.

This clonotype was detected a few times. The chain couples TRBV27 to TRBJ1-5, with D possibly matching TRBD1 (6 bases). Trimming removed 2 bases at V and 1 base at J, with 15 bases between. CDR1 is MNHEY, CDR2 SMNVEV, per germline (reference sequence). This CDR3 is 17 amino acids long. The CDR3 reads CASSLVGHNRSNQPQHF. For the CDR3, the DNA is TGTGCCAGCAGTTTAGTGGGACACAACCGAAGCAATCAGCCCCAGCATTTT.